The next 26 T cell receptor beta chains were all read from a single sample in a study of T-cell memory formation after mild COVID-19. TCRdb called the 5' RACE reads again in MiXCR, with one record for every CDR3 protein. The table includes approximately 500,000 distinct CDR3 sequences, 20% to 25% detected once. The sample consisted of PBMCs or a T cell subset sorted from them (not recorded which). The receptors were sampled from an adult woman who had mild COVID-19 (a few samples of this study predate the infection). Cell type and time point are not known.

This clonotype was found a few times. CDR3 bases: TGTGCCAGCAGTACAATTAACAAGGGTCTCTATGGCTACACCTTC. Its translation is CASSTINKGLYGYTF. The V gene is TRBV27, the J gene TRBJ1-2; no reliable D call. With 5 bases removed from V and 4 bases from J, the gap between germline ends came to 17 bases. CDR1 MNHEY and CDR2 SMNVEV come from the germline V gene (reference sequence). This CDR3 comprises 15 residues.

The V and J genes are TRBV9 and TRBJ1-3; D uncertain. Germline values: CDR1 SGDLS, CDR2 YYNGEE. This CDR3 contains 15 residues. Trimming shortened V by 0 bases and J by 0 bases, and 7 bases separated the two germline ends. The CDR3 region has the DNA TGTGCCAGCAGCGTAGAGGCAGGCTCTGGAAACACCATATATTTT. This codes for CASSVEAGSGNTIYF. Full variable domain (rest looked up from reference TRBV9 and TRBJ1-3): DSGVTQTPKHLITATGQRVTLRCSPRSGDLSVYWYQQSLDQGLQFLIQYYNGEERAKGNILERFSAQQFPDLHSELNLSSLELGDSALYFCASSVEAGSGNTIYFGEGSWLTVV.

The J gene is TRBJ1-1, the V gene TRBV12-3 or TRBV12-4, with D possibly being TRBD1 (5 bases). CDR3 size: 14 residues. Trimming cost V 4 bases and J 5 bases, with 14 bases left between them. The CDR3: CASSYTAWGTEAFF. The CDR3 DNA sequence: TGTGCCAGCAGTTACACCGCCTGGGGGACTGAAGCTTTCTTT.

The chain recombines TRBV30 with TRBJ2-5; D is undetermined. The germline CDR1 and CDR2 sequences are GTSNPN and SVGIG (reference sequence). CDR3 length: 12 amino acids. V lost 0 bases, J lost 4 bases, and 6 bases lay in between. CDR3 residues: CAWSVVIETQYF. In nucleotides, the CDR3 is TGTGCCTGGAGTGTGGTGATAGAGACCCAGTACTTC.

In its sample, this clonotype was seen many times. The chain links TRBV7-9 to TRBJ2-7, with D perhaps matching TRBD1 or TRBD2 (5 bases each). CDR1 SEHNR and CDR2 FQNEAQ come from the germline V gene (reference sequence). Trimming shortened V by 5 bases and J by 3 bases, and 17 bases separated the two germline ends. This CDR3 comprises 15 residues. CDR3 in DNA: TGTGCCAGCAGCCACGGGACGGAGGACATCTACGAGCAGTACTTC. This translates into CASSHGTEDIYEQYF. The entire variable domain, with the rest obtained from reference TRBV7-9 and TRBJ2-7, is as follows: DTGVSQNPRHKITKRGQNVTFRCDPISEHNRLYWYRQTLGQGPEFLTYFQNEAQLEKSRLLSDRFSAERPKGSFSTLEIQRTEQGDSAMYLCASSHGTEDIYEQYFGPGTRLTVT.

This clonotype appeared a few times. The rearrangement links TRBV3-1 to TRBJ2-1; 15 nucleotides line up with TRBD2. Germline values: CDR1 LGHDT, CDR2 YNNKEL (reference sequence). The CDR3 extends over 17 amino acids. After removal of 8 bases from V and 3 bases from J, the junction contained 8 bases not matched to a gene. This CDR3 reads CASRGLAGGRFYNEQFF. CDR3 DNA sequence: TGTGCCAGCCGTGGACTAGCGGGAGGGAGGTTCTACAATGAGCAGTTCTTC.

This clonotype has only a few counts. The chain employs TRBV9 and TRBJ2-7, with 14 bases that match TRBD2. In germline, CDR1 is SGDLS, CDR2 YYNGEE. The J segment lost 6 bases and the V segment lost 2 bases, leaving 13 bases of the junction unmatched. The CDR3 sequence is 18 residues long. The CDR3 DNA follows: TGTGCCAGCAGCGTCGCCTCGGGACTAGCGGGAGAGGCACTCGAGCAGTACTTC. Translating gives CASSVASGLAGEALEQYF.

The V and J genes are TRBV25-1 and TRBJ2-7, with a weak D call TRBD1 (6 bases). Deletions cut 6 bases from V and 2 bases from J, with 17 bases between. This CDR3 contains 15 residues. Germline V gene lookup returns CDR1 MGHDK and CDR2 SYGVNS. The CDR3 DNA is TGTGCCAGCAGCCCTAATGGACAGTTAGCCTACGAGCAGTACTTC. It codes for CASSPNGQLAYEQYF.

This clonotype has just a few counts. The genes are TRBV5-6 and TRBJ2-5; D gene ambiguous. There are 14 residues in the CDR3. The V end lost 0 bases, the J end lost 5 bases, and 11 bases lay between the germline ends. Germline V gene data show CDR1 as SGHDT and CDR2 as YYEEEE. CDR3 sequence (DNA): TGTGCCAGCAGCTTGGATTCGAAGTGGGAGACCCAGTACTTC. It translates to CASSLDSKWETQYF.

The chain links TRBV18 to TRBJ2-5, with unresolved D. Germline loops: CDR1 KGHSH, CDR2 LQKENI. There are 12 residues in the CDR3. The V end was cut by 11 bases, the J end by 7 bases, with 17 bases between. The CDR3 sequence is CASPPESVTQYF. CDR3 nucleotides: TGTGCCTCACCACCGGAGTCAGTGACCCAGTACTTC.

The chain employs TRBV13 and TRBJ2-3; 7 positions match TRBD2. CDR1 PRHDT and CDR2 FYEKMQ come from the germline V gene (reference sequence). The CDR3 runs 14 residues. Germline trimming cut 7 bases from V and 0 bases from J; bases unmatched to any gene: 4. The CDR3 is CASTISGSTDTQYF. CDR3 DNA: TGTGCCAGCACCATTAGCGGGAGCACAGATACGCAGTATTTT.

This clonotype was counted ten times or more. This rearrangement joins TRBV30 to TRBJ2-7; D unclear. Looked up from germline, CDR1 is GTSNPN and CDR2 is SVGIG (reference sequence). V was clipped by 0 bases and J by 4 bases, with 13 bases between them. The CDR3 runs 14 residues. CDR3 sequence (DNA): TGTGCCTGGAGTGTACTTGGCAGTATTTACGAGCAGTACTTC. Residues: CAWSVLGSIYEQYF.

A few counts support this clonotype. Here the CDR3 DNA reads TGCGCCAGCAGCTTGGAACTAGAACAGACCCAGTACTTC. This translates into CASSLELEQTQYF. The chain is built from TRBV5-1 and TRBJ2-5, with a weak D call TRBD2 (5 bases). Trimming pared 0 bases from V and 6 bases from J, leaving 9 bases between. The germline V gene encodes CDR1 SGHRS and CDR2 YFSETQ. This CDR3 comprises 13 residues. Drawing the rest from reference TRBV5-1 and TRBJ2-5, the complete variable domain is KAGVTQTPRYLIKTRGQQVTLSCSPISGHRSVSWYQQTPGQGLQFLFEYFSETQRNKGNFPGRFSGRQFSNSRSEMNVSTLELGDSALYLCASSLELEQTQYFGPGTRLLVL.

This clonotype was seen a handful of times. The chain joins TRBV5-1 to TRBJ1-1, with D possibly TRBD1 on 6 matching bases. Per germline, CDR1 SGHRS and CDR2 YFSETQ. The length of the CDR3 is 15 residues. V was pared by 4 bases and J by 0 bases, with 13 bases between. This CDR3 is CASSVTDRLNTEAFF. CDR3 bases: TGCGCCAGCAGCGTGACGGACAGACTGAACACTGAAGCTTTCTTT.

Only a few counts were recorded for this clonotype. The chain employs TRBV10-3 and TRBJ2-4, with 7 nucleotides matching TRBD1. Germline V gene sequence: CDR1 ENHRY, CDR2 SYGVKD. Unmatched junction bases numbered 15, after V lost 11 bases and J lost 8 bases. The CDR3 totals 14 residues. The CDR3 nucleotides read TGTGCCGCTTCGGCTGGTAGACAGGGAGACATTCAGTACTTC. It encodes CAASAGRQGDIQYF.

This clonotype was seen a few times. The chain has TRBV5-1 and TRBJ2-1; TRBD1 aligns across 7 bases. The junction had 7 bases not matched to a gene; V was cut back by 0 bases and J by 4 bases. The CDR3 runs to 16 residues. CDR1 is SGHRS, CDR2 YFSETQ, per germline. CDR3 bases: TGCGCCAGCAGCTTGGTCCCACCGGGACAGTACAATGAGCAGTTCTTC. Residues: CASSLVPPGQYNEQFF.

This chain joins TRBV6-5 and TRBJ1-1, with 7 bases fitting TRBD1. CDR3 length equals 18 residues. The germline CDR1 and CDR2 sequences are MNHEY and SVGAGI. The V and J ends lost 4 bases and 1 base, in that order; junction bases with no gene match: 15. This CDR3 reads CASSSFPGQRVGNTEAFF. DNA for the CDR3: TGTGCCAGCAGTTCCTTCCCGGGACAGAGGGTGGGGAACACTGAAGCTTTCTTT.

This clonotype was counted only a few times. The rearrangement links TRBV18 to TRBJ1-5; 7 bases fit TRBD1. Germline V lookup: CDR1 KGHSH, CDR2 LQKENI. After removal of 2 bases from V and 3 bases from J, the junction contained 4 bases not matched to a gene. The CDR3 spans 15 residues. This CDR3 reads CASSPDREANQPQHF. CDR3 bases: TGTGCCAGCTCACCAGACAGGGAGGCCAATCAGCCCCAGCATTTT. The full variable domain, completed using reference TRBV18 and TRBJ1-5, is NAGVMQNPRHLVRRRGQEARLRCSPMKGHSHVYWYRQLPEEGLKFMVYLQKENIIDESGMPKERFSAEFPKEGPSILRIQQVVRGDSAAYFCASSPDREANQPQHFGDGTRLSIL.

The rearrangement uses TRBV20-1 and TRBJ1-1; no reliable D call. Trimming took off 3 bases at V and 4 bases at J, with 15 bases between the two ends. The CDR3 runs to 14 residues. Per the germline V gene, CDR1 is DFQATT and CDR2 is SNEGSKA (reference sequence). The DNA for the CDR3 is TGCAGTGCTAGTCGGGGTGTTGCGGTCACTGAAGCTTTCTTT. Translation: CSASRGVAVTEAFF.

The genes are TRBV5-1 and TRBJ2-3, with 7 bases lining up with TRBD2. This CDR3 is built from 16 residues. Looked up from germline, CDR1 is SGHRS and CDR2 is YFSETQ. Losses at the gene ends were 4 bases for V and 2 bases for J; bases not matched to a gene: 10. This CDR3 reads CASSPASGYLTDTQYF. The CDR3 region has the DNA TGCGCCAGCAGCCCGGCTAGCGGCTATCTCACAGATACGCAGTATTTT.

Here the CDR3 reads CASSLVATPTQYF. Written as DNA, the CDR3 is TGTGCCAGCAGCTTAGTAGCTACGCCGACCCAGTACTTC. The V gene is TRBV7-2, the J gene TRBJ2-5; D gene unclear. Per germline, CDR1 SGHTA and CDR2 FQGNSA. This CDR3 region has 13 residues. The V end lost 1 base, the J end lost 7 bases, and 10 bases lay between the germline ends.

There are a few counts of this clonotype. The genes are TRBV14 and TRBJ2-7; D is possibly TRBD1 (6 bases). The germline V and J ends were trimmed by 4 bases and 5 bases, with 18 bases remaining between them. Germline V gives CDR1 SGHDN, CDR2 FVKESK. CDR3 length: 15 residues. The CDR3 is CASSRGDTPFDEQYF. In nucleotides, the CDR3 is TGTGCCAGCAGCCGAGGGGACACCCCTTTTGACGAGCAGTACTTC.

This clonotype has a handful of counts. The chain is built from TRBV20-1 and TRBJ1-5, with D perhaps matching TRBD1 (5 bases). The CDR3 is 13 residues long. With 4 bases removed from V and 7 bases from J, the gap between germline ends came to 14 bases. Germline CDR1 and CDR2: DFQATT and SNEGSKA (reference sequence). The CDR3 bases are TGCAGTGCTACGACAGCAACGGGGCAGCCCCAGCATTTT. Translated, it gives CSATTATGQPQHF.

CDR3 coding DNA: TGTGCCAGCAATGGCAATACAAGGAGAGAGACCCAGTACTTC. Amino acids: CASNGNTRRETQYF. The chain is built from TRBV2 and TRBJ2-5, with no clear D. Trimming removed 7 bases from V and 4 bases from J, with 16 bases in between. The CDR3 runs to 14 residues. CDR1 is SNHLY, CDR2 FYNNEI, per germline.

The rearrangement links TRBV7-9 to TRBJ1-5, with D uncertain. There are 15 residues in the CDR3. The germline CDR1 and CDR2 sequences are SEHNR and FQNEAQ (reference sequence). Deletions cut 1 base from V and 0 bases from J, with 7 bases between. CDR3 sequence: CASSLVGYSNQPQHF. The CDR3 DNA sequence: TGTGCCAGCAGCTTAGTCGGGTATAGCAATCAGCCCCAGCATTTT.

Only a few counts were recorded for this clonotype. The genes are TRBV7-8 and TRBJ2-3, with 8 bases fitting TRBD2. Germline CDR1 SGHVS, CDR2 FQNEAQ. The CDR3 runs to 16 residues. Unmatched junction bases numbered 6, after V lost 0 bases and J lost 4 bases. CDR3 residues: CASSLAGTRMSDTQYF. The CDR3 nucleotides are TGTGCCAGCAGCTTAGCGGGGACTAGGATGTCAGATACGCAGTATTTT.